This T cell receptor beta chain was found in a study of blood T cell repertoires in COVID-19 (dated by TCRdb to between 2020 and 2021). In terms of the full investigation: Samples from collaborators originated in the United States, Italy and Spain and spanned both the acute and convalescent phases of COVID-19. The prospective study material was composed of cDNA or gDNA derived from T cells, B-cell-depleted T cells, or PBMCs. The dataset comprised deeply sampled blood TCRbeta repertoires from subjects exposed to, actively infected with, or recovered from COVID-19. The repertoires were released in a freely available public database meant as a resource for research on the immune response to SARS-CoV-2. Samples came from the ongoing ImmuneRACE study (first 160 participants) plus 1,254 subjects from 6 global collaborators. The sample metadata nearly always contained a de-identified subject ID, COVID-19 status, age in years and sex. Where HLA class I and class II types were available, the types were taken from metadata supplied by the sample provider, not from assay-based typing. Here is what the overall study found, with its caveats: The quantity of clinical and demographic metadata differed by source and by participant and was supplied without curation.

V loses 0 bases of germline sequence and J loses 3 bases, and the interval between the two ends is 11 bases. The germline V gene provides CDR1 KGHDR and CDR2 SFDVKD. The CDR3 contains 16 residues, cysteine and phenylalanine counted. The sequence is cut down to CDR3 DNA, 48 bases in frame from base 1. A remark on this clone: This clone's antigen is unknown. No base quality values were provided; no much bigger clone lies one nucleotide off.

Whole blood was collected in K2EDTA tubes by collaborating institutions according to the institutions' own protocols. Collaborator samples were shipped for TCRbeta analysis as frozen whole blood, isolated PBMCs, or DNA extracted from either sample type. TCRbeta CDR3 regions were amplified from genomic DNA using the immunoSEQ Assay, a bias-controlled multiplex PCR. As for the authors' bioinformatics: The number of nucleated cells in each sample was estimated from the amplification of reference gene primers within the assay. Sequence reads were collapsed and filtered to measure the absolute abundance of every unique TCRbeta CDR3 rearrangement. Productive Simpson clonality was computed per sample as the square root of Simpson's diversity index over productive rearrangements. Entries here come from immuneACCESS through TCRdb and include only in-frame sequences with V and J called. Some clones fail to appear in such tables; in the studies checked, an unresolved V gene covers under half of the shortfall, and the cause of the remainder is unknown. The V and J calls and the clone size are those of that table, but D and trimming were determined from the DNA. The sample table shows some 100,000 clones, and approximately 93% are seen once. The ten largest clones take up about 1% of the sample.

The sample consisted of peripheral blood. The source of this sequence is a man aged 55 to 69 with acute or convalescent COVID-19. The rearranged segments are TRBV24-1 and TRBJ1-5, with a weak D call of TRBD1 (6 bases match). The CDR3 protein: CATSDLRGGVNQPQHF. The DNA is TGTGCCACCAGTGATTTGAGGGGGGGGGTCAATCAGCCCCAGCATTTT.